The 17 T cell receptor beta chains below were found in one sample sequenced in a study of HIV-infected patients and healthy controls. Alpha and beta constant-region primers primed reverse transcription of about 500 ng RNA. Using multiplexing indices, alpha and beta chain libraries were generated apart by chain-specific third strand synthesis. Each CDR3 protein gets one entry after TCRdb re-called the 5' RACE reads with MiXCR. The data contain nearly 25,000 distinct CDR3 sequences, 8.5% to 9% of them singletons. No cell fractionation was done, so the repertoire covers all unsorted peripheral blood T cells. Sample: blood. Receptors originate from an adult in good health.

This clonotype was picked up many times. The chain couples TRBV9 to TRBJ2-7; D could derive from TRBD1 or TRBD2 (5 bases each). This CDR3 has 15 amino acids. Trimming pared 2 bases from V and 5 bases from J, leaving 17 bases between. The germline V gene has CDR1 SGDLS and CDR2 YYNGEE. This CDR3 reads CASSVRPGTRDEQYF. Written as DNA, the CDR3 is TGTGCCAGCAGCGTTCGCCCCGGGACGAGGGACGAGCAGTACTTC.

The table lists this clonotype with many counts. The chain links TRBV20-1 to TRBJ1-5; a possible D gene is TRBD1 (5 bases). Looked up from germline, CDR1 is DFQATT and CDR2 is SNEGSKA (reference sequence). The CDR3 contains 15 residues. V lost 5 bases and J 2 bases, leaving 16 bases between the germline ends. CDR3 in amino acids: CSAEPGGSGNQPQHF. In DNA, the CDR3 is TGCAGTGCTGAGCCGGGGGGGTCGGGCAATCAGCCCCAGCATTTT.

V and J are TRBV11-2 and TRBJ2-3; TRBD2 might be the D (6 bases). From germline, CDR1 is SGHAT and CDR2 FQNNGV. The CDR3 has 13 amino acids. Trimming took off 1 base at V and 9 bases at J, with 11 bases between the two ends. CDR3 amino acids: CASSLVEGRTQYF. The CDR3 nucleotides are TGTGCCAGCAGCTTAGTGGAGGGGAGGACGCAGTATTTT.

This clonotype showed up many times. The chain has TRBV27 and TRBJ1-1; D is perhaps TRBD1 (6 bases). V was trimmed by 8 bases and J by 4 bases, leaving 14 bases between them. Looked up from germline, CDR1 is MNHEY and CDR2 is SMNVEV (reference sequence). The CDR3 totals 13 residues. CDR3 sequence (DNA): TGTGCCAGCGGTACAGGGAGCCGCACTGAAGCTTTCTTT. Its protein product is CASGTGSRTEAFF.

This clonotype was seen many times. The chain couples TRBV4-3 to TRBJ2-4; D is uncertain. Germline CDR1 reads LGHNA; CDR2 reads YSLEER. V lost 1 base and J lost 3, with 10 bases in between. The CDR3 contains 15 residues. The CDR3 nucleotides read TGCGCCAGCAGCCAAGTCTATAGTGACAAAAACATTCAGTACTTC. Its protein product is CASSQVYSDKNIQYF.

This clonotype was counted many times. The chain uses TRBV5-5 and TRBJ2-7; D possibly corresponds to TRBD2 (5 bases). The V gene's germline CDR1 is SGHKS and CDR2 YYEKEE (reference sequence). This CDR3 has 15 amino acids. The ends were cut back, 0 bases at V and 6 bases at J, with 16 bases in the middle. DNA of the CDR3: TGTGCCAGCAGCTTGGTCCCGGGGTCCTGGGGCGAGCAGTACTTC. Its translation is CASSLVPGSWGEQYF.

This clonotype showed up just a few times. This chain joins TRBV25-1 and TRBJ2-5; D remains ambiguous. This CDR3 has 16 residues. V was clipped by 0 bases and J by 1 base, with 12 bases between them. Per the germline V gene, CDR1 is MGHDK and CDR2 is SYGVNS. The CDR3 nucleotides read TGTGCCAGCAGTGAATATCTAGGCAGAAGCCAAGAGACCCAGTACTTC. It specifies CASSEYLGRSQETQYF.

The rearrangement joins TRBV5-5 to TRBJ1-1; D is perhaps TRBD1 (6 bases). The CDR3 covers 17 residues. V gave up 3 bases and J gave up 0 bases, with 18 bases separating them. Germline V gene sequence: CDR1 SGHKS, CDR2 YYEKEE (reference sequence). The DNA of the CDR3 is TGTGCCAGCAGCTGGGGGGGGCAGGGCTTATTGAACACTGAAGCTTTCTTT. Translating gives CASSWGGQGLLNTEAFF.

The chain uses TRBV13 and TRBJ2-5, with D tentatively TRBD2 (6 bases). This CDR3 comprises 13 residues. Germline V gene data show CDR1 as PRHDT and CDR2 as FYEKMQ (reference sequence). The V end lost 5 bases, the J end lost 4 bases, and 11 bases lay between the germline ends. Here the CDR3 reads CASSRGSRETQYF. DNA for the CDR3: TGTGCCAGCAGCCGGGGGTCTAGAGAGACCCAGTACTTC.

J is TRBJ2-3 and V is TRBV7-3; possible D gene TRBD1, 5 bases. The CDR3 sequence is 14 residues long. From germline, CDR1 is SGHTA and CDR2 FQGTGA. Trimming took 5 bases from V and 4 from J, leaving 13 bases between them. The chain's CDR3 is CASSLQGGPDTQYF. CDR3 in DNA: TGTGCCAGCAGCCTTCAGGGCGGCCCAGATACGCAGTATTTT.

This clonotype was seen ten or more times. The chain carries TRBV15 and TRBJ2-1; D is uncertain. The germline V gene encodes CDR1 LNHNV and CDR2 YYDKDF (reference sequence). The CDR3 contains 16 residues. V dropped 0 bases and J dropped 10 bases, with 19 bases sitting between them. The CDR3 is CATSRDIGTRGEEQFF. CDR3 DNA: TGTGCCACCAGCAGAGATATTGGCACTCGCGGCGAGGAGCAGTTCTTC.

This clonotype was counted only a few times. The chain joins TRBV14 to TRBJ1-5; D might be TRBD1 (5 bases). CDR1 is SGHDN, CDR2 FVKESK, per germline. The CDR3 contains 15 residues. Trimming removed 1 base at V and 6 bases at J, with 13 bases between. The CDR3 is CASSQAGTLSQPQHF. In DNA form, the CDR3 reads TGTGCCAGCAGCCAAGCCGGGACCTTATCTCAGCCCCAGCATTTT. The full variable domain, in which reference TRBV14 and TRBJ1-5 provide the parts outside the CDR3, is EAGVTQFPSHSVIEKGQTVTLRCDPISGHDNLYWYRRVMGKEIKFLLHFVKESKQDESGMPNNRFLAERTGGTYSTLKVQPAELEDSGVYFCASSQAGTLSQPQHFGDGTRLSIL.

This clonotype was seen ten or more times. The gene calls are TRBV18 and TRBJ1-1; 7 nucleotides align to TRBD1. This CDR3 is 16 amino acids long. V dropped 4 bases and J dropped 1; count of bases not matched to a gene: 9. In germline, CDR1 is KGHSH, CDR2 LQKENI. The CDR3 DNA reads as TGTGCCAGCTCACAGCAAAGACAGGGATCGAACACTGAAGCTTTCTTT. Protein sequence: CASSQQRQGSNTEAFF.

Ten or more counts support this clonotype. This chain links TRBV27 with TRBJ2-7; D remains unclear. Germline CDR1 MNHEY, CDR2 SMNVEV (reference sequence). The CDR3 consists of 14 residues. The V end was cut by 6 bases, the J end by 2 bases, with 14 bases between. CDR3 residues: CASRAGPGTYEQYF. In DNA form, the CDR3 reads TGTGCCAGCAGGGCAGGCCCGGGTACCTACGAGCAGTACTTC.

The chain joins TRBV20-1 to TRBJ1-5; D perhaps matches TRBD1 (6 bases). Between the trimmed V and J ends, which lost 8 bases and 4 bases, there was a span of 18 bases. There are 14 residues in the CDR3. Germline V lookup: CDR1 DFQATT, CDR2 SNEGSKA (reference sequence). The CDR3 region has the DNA TGCAGTACCCCCCCGGCAGGGGCTAATCAGCCCCAGCATTTT. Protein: CSTPPAGANQPQHF.

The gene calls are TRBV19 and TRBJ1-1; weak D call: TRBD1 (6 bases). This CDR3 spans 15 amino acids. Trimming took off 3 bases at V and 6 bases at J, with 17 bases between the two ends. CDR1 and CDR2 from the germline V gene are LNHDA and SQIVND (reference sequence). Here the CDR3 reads CASSIIQGLSSEAFF. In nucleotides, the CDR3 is TGTGCCAGTAGTATTATACAGGGTTTGTCGTCTGAAGCTTTCTTT.

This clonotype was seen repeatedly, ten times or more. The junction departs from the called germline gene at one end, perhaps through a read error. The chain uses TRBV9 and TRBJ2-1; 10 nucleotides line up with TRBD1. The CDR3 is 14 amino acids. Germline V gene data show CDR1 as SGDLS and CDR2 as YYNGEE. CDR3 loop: CASNVGQGVNEQFF. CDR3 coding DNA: TGTGCCAGCAACGTAGGACAGGGGGTCAATGAGCAGTTCTTC.